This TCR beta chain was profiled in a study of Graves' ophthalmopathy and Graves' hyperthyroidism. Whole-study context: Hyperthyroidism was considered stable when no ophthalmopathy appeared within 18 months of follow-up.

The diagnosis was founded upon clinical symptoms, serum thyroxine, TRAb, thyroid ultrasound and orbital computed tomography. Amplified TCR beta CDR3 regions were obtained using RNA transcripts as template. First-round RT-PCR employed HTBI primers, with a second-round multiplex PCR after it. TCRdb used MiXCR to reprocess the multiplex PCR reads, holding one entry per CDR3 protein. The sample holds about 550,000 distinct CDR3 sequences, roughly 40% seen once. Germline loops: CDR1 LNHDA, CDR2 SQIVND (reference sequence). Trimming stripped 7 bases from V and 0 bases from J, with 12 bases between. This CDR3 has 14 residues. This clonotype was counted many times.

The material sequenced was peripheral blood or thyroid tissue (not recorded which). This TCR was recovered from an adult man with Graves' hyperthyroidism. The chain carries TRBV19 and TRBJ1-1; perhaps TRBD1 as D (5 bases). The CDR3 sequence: CASIGRGVNTEAFF. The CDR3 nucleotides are TGTGCCAGTATCGGCCGGGGGGTGAACACTGAAGCTTTCTTT. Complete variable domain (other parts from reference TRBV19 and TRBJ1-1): DGGITQSPKYLFRKEGQNVTLSCEQNLNHDAMYWYRQDPGQGLRLIYYSQIVNDFQKGDIAEGYSVSREKKESFPLTVTSAQKNPTAFYLCASIGRGVNTEAFFGQGTRLTVV.